This is a list of T cell receptor beta chains from one sample in a study of blood T cell repertoires in COVID-19. Produced via immunoSEQ multiplex PCR; TCRdb's table is partial and in-frame only. In the table there are about 120,000 clones, roughly 87% of which are singletons. The specimen sequenced was peripheral blood. The source of these receptors is a man at least 80 years old with acute or convalescent COVID-19. Both conserved end residues are part of each CDR3. A D gene is named only where the DNA matches it firmly. A row's size may be missing; if present it is once, few, many or a size class.

NA,TRBV6-5,TRBJ1-1,NA,CASSSPRDTEAFF,TGTGCCAGCAGTTCTCCCAGGGACACTGAAGCTTTCTTT
NA,TRBV28,TRBJ1-2,NA,CASSLSGDINYGYTF,TGTGCCAGCAGTTTATCCGGGGACATTAACTATGGCTACACCTTC
TRBD2,TRBV20-1,TRBJ2-5,NA,CSASGTSGDPGLETQYF,TGCAGTGCTAGTGGGACTAGCGGGGATCCGGGGTTAGAGACCCAGTACTTC
NA,TRBV28,TRBJ2-7,NA,CASSLGSSPRGYEQYF,TGTGCCAGCAGTTTAGGGTCTTCCCCGCGGGGCTACGAGCAGTACTTC
NA,TRBV7-3,TRBJ2-3,NA,CASSPGADTQYF,TGTGCCAGCAGCCCGGGAGCCGATACGCAGTATTTT
TRBD1,TRBV11-2,TRBJ2-2,NA,CASSLSGTEIGELFF,TGTGCCAGCAGCCTATCCGGGACAGAGATCGGGGAGCTGTTTTTT
TRBD1,TRBV3-1/TRBV3-2,TRBJ1-6,NA,CASSQGGHRGDTLHF,TGTGCCAGCAGCCAAGGAGGACACAGGGGAGACACCCTCCACTTT
TRBD1,TRBV19,TRBJ2-5,NA,CASSISGRGQETQYF,TGTGCCAGTAGTATTTCGGGCAGGGGGCAAGAGACCCAGTACTTC
NA,TRBV7-2,TRBJ2-3,NA,CASSFKWGEDTQYF,TGTGCCAGCAGCTTTAAGTGGGGCGAGGATACGCAGTATTTT
NA,TRBV20-1,TRBJ1-4,NA,CSASWSGNEKLFF,TGCAGTGCTAGTTGGTCAGGGAACGAAAAACTGTTTTTT
TRBD1,TRBV11-2,TRBJ1-2,NA,CASSLGQGFGGYTF,TGTGCCAGCAGCTTAGGACAGGGATTCGGGGGCTACACCTTC
NA,TRBV6-5,TRBJ2-7,NA,CASRKTGAGEQYF,TGTGCCAGCAGAAAGACAGGTGCGGGCGAGCAGTACTTC
NA,TRBV5-1,TRBJ1-1,NA,CASSLDNGGYEAFF,TGCGCCAGCAGCTTGGATAATGGCGGTTATGAAGCTTTCTTT
NA,TRBV28,TRBJ2-2,NA,CAGRTADHGELFF,TGTGCCGGCCGGACAGCGGACCACGGGGAGCTGTTTTTT
TRBD2,TRBV5-6,TRBJ2-5,once,CASSLTSGVQETQYF,TGTGCCAGCAGCTTGACCAGCGGGGTTCAAGAGACCCAGTACTTC
TRBD2,TRBV5-1,TRBJ2-1,NA,CASSLRTLAGGEQFF,TGCGCCAGCAGCTTGAGGACCCTAGCGGGGGGGGAGCAGTTCTTC
TRBD1,TRBV19,TRBJ1-3,NA,CASSRGQGWSSGNTIYF,TGTGCCAGTAGCCGAGGACAGGGTTGGTCCTCTGGAAACACCATATATTTT
NA,TRBV29-1,TRBJ2-7,few,CSVEGDSGSEQYF,TGCAGCGTTGAAGGCGACAGTGGCAGCGAGCAGTACTTC
TRBD1,TRBV18,TRBJ2-1,NA,CASSPDRVSNEQFF,TGTGCCAGCTCACCAGACAGGGTCTCCAATGAGCAGTTCTTC
TRBD1,TRBV4-2,TRBJ2-7,NA,CASSQEGLGTEKGEQYF,TGTGCCAGCAGCCAAGAAGGTTTGGGGACAGAAAAGGGCGAGCAGTACTTC
NA,TRBV27,TRBJ1-1,few,CASTLLGGNTEAFF,TGTGCCAGCACCTTGCTGGGGGGGAACACTGAAGCTTTCTTT
TRBD2,TRBV19,TRBJ2-6,NA,CASSIGEGFSGANVLTF,TGTGCCAGTAGTATAGGGGAGGGTTTCTCTGGGGCCAACGTCCTGACTTTC
NA,TRBV3-1/TRBV3-2,TRBJ1-4,NA,CASSQGHEEKLFF,TGTGCCAGCAGCCAAGGACACGAGGAAAAACTGTTTTTT
NA,TRBV21-1,TRBJ1-5,NA,CASITGVNQPQHF,TGTGCCAGCATTACAGGGGTAAATCAGCCCCAGCATTTT
NA,TRBV6-5,TRBJ1-5,NA,CASSRTVNFHQPQHF,TGTGCCAGCAGTCGGACAGTCAATTTTCATCAGCCCCAGCATTTT
TRBD2,TRBV6-5,TRBJ2-3,NA,CASSSREGPDTQYF,TGTGCCAGCAGTTCCCGGGAGGGGCCAGATACGCAGTATTTT
TRBD1,TRBV7-2,TRBJ1-2,few,CASSSDRMGYTF,TGTGCCAGCAGCTCGGACAGGATGGGCTACACCTTC
NA,TRBV5-6,TRBJ2-4,NA,CASSLRRVAKNIQYF,TGTGCCAGCAGCTTGCGTCGGGTAGCCAAAAACATTCAGTACTTC
NA,TRBV24-1,TRBJ1-5,few,CATSQELSNQPQHF,TGTGCCACCAGTCAGGAATTAAGCAATCAGCCCCAGCATTTT
TRBD2,TRBV4-1,TRBJ2-7,NA,CASSRNAGGTYEQYF,TGCGCCAGCAGCCGCAATGCGGGGGGGACCTACGAGCAGTACTTC
TRBD1,TRBV6-5,TRBJ1-6,NA,CASSYGDRGNSPLHF,TGTGCCAGCAGTTACGGAGACAGGGGGAATTCACCCCTCCACTTT
NA,TRBV11-3,TRBJ2-1,NA,CASSHNTNNEQFF,TGTGCCAGCAGCCACAACACGAACAATGAGCAGTTCTTC
NA,TRBV7-3,TRBJ2-1,NA,CASSLGRFNEQFF,TGTGCCAGCAGCTTAGGTAGATTCAATGAGCAGTTCTTC
NA,TRBV29-1,TRBJ1-1,NA,CSVLQWTEKNTEAFF,TGCAGCGTCTTACAATGGACAGAAAAGAACACTGAAGCTTTCTTT
TRBD1,TRBV6-5,TRBJ1-2,NA,CASSGGTVTNYGYTF,TGTGCCAGCAGCGGCGGGACAGTTACTAACTATGGCTACACCTTC
NA,TRBV3-1/TRBV3-2,TRBJ1-5,NA,CASSQGESNQPQHF,TGTGCCAGCAGCCAAGGAGAAAGCAATCAGCCCCAGCATTTT
TRBD1,TRBV13,TRBJ1-5,NA,CASSLGGQGTAQPQHF,TGTGCCAGCAGCTTGGGCGGACAGGGAACGGCTCAGCCCCAGCATTTT
NA,TRBV14,TRBJ1-4,NA,CASRLGGRATEKLFF,TGTGCCAGCAGGCTCGGCGGCAGGGCGACCGAAAAACTGTTTTTT
TRBD2,TRBV6-5,TRBJ2-7,NA,CASRRWREPPYEQYF,TGTGCCAGCAGGAGGTGGCGGGAGCCCCCCTACGAGCAGTACTTC